These 8 T cell receptor beta chains came from one sample sequenced in a study of shared T cell receptors in the human thymus (dated by TCRdb to the early 2020s). Library preparation was by the immunoSEQ multiplex PCR assay. TCRdb limited this immuneACCESS table to in-frame rearrangements with V and J called. A share of clones is missing; checked studies link under half to unresolved V genes, and the rest is unexplained. Recorded for this sample are fewer than 700,000 clones; roughly 90% of them occurred a single time. The ten biggest clones cover approximately 0.01% of the sample. The sample also formed part of further work on human thymus T cells.

Source material: thymocytes. The receptors derive from a boy less than two years old with a congenital heart defect. Donor details come from another sample of the same person, matched by shared clones.

This chain joins TRBV28 and TRBJ2-7; TRBD1 matches 9 bases. The CDR3 loop spans 14 amino acids. Germline assignment: CDR1 MDHEN and CDR2 SYDVKM. V was pared by 4 bases and J by 5 bases, with 6 bases of the junction left unmatched. The CDR3, as DNA: TGTGCCAGCAGTTCCGACAGGGGGAACCACGAGCAGTACTTC. Its translation is CASSSDRGNHEQYF. Full variable domain (outside the CDR3, taken from reference TRBV28 and TRBJ2-7): DVKVTQSSRYLVKRTGEKVFLECVQDMDHENMFWYRQDPGLGLRLIYFSYDVKMKEKGDIPEGYSVSREKKERFSLILESASTNQTSMYLCASSSDRGNHEQYFGPGTRLTVT.

This chain links TRBV25-1 with TRBJ1-1, with 7 bases matching TRBD1. CDR3 size: 15 residues. Germline V lookup: CDR1 MGHDK, CDR2 SYGVNS. Trimming removed 7 bases from V and 2 bases from J; junction bases left unmatched: 10. In DNA form, the CDR3 reads TGTGCCAGCACTGTAGACAGGGATTGCAACACTGAAGCTTTCTTT. Translated, it gives CASTVDRDCNTEAFF.

The V call is TRBV4-2, the J call TRBJ2-1; D perhaps matches TRBD2 (5 bases). The CDR3 extends over 17 amino acids. V lost 4 bases and J 6 bases, leaving 22 bases between the germline ends. Germline CDR1 reads LGHNA; CDR2 reads YNFKEQ. The CDR3, as DNA: TGTGCCAGCAGCCCTCAAGATCCGGGATATACGTCCAATGAGCAGTTCTTC. Amino acids: CASSPQDPGYTSNEQFF.

V is TRBV30 and J is TRBJ2-7; 9 positions agree with TRBD2. The germline V gene encodes CDR1 GTSNPN and CDR2 SVGIG (reference sequence). The CDR3 length is 18 residues. The junction had 17 bases not matched to a gene; V was cut back by 2 bases and J by 3 bases. CDR3 sequence reads: CAWSPPRRLAGNFYEQYF. The CDR3 DNA reads TGTGCCTGGAGTCCCCCCCGACGTCTAGCGGGGAATTTCTACGAGCAGTACTTC.

CDR3 in amino acids: CASGPGDRGETQYF. CDR3 in DNA: TGTGCCAGCGGCCCAGGGGATAGGGGAGAGACCCAGTACTTC. This sequence joins TRBV6-1 and TRBJ2-5, with D possibly being TRBD1 (6 bases). This CDR3 has 14 residues. Trimming stripped 8 bases from V and 4 bases from J, with 17 bases between. Germline CDR1 and CDR2: MNHNS and SASEGT.

The gene calls are TRBV4-3 and TRBJ2-1; 14 bases are shared with TRBD2. The length of the CDR3 is 21 residues. CDR1 LGHNA and CDR2 YSLEER come from the germline V gene. The trim removed 4 bases at V and 5 bases at J, leaving 19 bases unmatched. The CDR3 bases are TGCGCCAGCAGCCGCGTTTCCGGACTAGCGGGAGGAGGGAGGAGGGACAATGAGCAGTTCTTC. Its protein product is CASSRVSGLAGGGRRDNEQFF.

This clone occurred a few times. The chain combines TRBV14 with TRBJ1-3; possible D gene TRBD1, 5 bases. Per the germline V gene, CDR1 is SGHDN and CDR2 is FVKESK. V was cut by 4 bases and J by 3 bases, with 10 bases left in between. This CDR3 is 14 amino acids long. CDR3 loop: CASSLRGFGNTIYF. The CDR3 DNA reads TGTGCCAGCAGCCTTAGGGGTTTTGGAAACACCATATATTTT.

This chain uses TRBV7-2 with TRBJ2-7; 12 positions agree with TRBD2. Trimming took 0 bases from V and 6 from J; bases not matched to a gene: 6. This CDR3 is built from 16 residues. Germline CDR1 is SGHTA and CDR2 is FQGNSA. The CDR3 here is CASSLARLAGVGEQYF. The CDR3 DNA is TGTGCCAGCAGCTTAGCTCGACTAGCGGGAGTGGGCGAGCAGTACTTC.